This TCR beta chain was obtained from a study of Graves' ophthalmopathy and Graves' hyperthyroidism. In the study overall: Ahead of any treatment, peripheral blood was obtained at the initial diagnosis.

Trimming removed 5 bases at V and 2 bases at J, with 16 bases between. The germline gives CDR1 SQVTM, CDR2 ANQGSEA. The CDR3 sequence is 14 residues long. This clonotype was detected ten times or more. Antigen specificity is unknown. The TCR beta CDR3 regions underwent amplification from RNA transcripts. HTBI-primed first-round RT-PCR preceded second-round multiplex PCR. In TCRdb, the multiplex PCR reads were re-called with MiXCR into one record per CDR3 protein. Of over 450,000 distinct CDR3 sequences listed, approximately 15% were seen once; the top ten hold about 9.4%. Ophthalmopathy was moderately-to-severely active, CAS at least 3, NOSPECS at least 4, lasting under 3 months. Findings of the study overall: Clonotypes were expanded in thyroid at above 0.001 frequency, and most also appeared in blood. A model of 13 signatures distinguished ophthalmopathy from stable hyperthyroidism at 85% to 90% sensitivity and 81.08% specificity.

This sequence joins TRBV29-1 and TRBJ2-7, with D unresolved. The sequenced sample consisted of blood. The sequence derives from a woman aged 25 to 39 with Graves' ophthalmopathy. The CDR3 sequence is CSVPPAVLTYEQYF. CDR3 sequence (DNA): TGCAGCGTTCCCCCCGCAGTCCTAACCTACGAGCAGTACTTC.